This section outlines one T cell receptor beta chain sequence together with its context. V lost 5 bases to trimming and J lost 3 bases, with 16 bases between them. Per germline, CDR1 SEHNR and CDR2 FQNEAQ (reference sequence). The CDR3 sequence is 15 residues long. These data are taken from a study of blood T cell repertoires in COVID-19. For the study at large: Acute-phase and convalescent COVID-19 samples originated in the United States, Italy and Spain. PBMCs, B-cell-depleted T cells, or T cells provided the cDNA or gDNA that made up the material.

In the original workflow: Estimation of nucleated cell counts was performed using reference gene primer amplification. Clones were read by immunoSEQ multiplex PCR, and TCRdb kept only the in-frame ones, dropping some. That table supplies the V and J calls and clone size; D and trimming were determined from the DNA. There are tens of thousands of clones in the sample; about four fifths occur only once, and approximately 8.8% lies in the top ten. This clonotype originated in a man aged 55 to 70 with acute or convalescent COVID-19. The sequencing sample was made of peripheral blood. V is TRBV7-9 and J is TRBJ2-5; perhaps TRBD1 as D (6 bases). CDR3 nucleotides: TGTGCCAGCAGCAGAGCACAGGGTCCGGAAGAGACCCAGTACTTC. Its translation: CASSRAQGPEETQYF.